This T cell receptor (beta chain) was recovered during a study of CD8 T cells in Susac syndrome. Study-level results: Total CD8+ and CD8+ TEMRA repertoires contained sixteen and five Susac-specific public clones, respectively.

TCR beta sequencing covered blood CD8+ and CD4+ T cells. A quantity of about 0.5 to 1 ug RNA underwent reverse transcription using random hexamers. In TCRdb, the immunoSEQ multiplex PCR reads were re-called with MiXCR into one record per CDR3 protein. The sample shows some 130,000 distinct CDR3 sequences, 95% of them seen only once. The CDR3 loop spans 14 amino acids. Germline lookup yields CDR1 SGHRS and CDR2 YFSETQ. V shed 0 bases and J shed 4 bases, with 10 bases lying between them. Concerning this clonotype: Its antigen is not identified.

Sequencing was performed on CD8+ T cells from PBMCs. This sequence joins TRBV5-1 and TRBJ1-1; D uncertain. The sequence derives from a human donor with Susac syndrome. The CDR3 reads CASSLEGDSTEAFF. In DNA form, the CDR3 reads TGCGCCAGCAGCTTGGAGGGTGATAGCACTGAAGCTTTCTTT.